This T cell receptor beta chain was observed in a study of regulatory T cells in long-lasting Graves disease. Study at large: Positive TSH receptor antibodies alongside over 5 years of antithyroid drugs were what marked Graves' disease as persistent.

Germline CDR1 MNHEY, CDR2 SVGAGI. The CDR3 totals 15 residues. J lost 5 bases, V lost 4 bases, and 6 bases had no gene match. Arm-PCR of CDR3 regions with iRepertoire HTBI primers generated TCR beta libraries. Authors' data handling: Identified segments across samples numbered approximately 60 TRBV and over eleven TRBJ. TCRdb reanalysed the multiplex PCR reads using MiXCR and keeps one entry per CDR3 protein. These V and J calls originate from TCRdb's pipeline instead of the authors' own analysis. The profile shows approximately 400,000 distinct CDR3 sequences, 20% to 25% of them singletons. The time point denotes: persistent/refractory GD, antithyroid drugs over 5 years with positive TRAb. Following extraction of RNA from PBMCs, that RNA was used to make the TCR library. Each of the patients was recruited from an endocrinology department situated in Xi'an, China. In regard to this clonotype: As yet, its antigen is unknown.

Whole-study results and caveats: Repertoires from persistent disease leaned toward TRBV28, TRBJ1-2 and TRBJ2-5.

Here the sequenced sample was peripheral blood mononuclear cells (PBMCs), taken when the disease was refractory, from a patient treated with antithyroid drugs. The chain is built from TRBV6-5 and TRBJ2-2, with 8 bases aligning to TRBD2. The receptor's source is a woman in her forties with Graves disease. CDR3 bases: TGTGCCAGCAGTTGGAGCGGGAGCGAAACCGGGGAGCTGTTTTTT. It is translated as CASSWSGSETGELFF.